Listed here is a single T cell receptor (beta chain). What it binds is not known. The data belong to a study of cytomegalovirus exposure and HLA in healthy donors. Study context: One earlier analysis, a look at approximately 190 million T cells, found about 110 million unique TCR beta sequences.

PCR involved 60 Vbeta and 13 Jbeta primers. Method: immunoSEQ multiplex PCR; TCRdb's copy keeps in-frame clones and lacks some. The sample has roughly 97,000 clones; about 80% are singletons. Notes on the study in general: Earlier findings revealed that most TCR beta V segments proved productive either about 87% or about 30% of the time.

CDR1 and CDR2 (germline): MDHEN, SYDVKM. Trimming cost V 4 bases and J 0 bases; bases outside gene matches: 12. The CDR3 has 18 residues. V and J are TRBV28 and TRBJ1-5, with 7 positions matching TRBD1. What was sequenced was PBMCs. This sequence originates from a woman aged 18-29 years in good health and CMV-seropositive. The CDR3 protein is CASSSGTETLYSNQPQHF. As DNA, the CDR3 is TGTGCCAGCAGTTCGGGGACAGAAACTTTATATAGCAATCAGCCCCAGCATTTT.